The rows below give T cell receptor beta chains drawn from one sample of a study of cytomegalovirus exposure and HLA in healthy donors. Using immunoSEQ multiplex PCR, the repertoire was profiled, and TCRdb retains in-frame clones only, with some absent. Of under 110,000 clones listed, roughly 76% are singletons. The sequencing input was PBMCs. These TCRs come from a woman between 45 and 60 years old in good health and CMV-seropositive. Both conserved end residues are part of each CDR3. A D gene is named only where the DNA matches it firmly. The size field is filled for only some rows; it gives once, few, many or a size class.

>.|TRBV13|TRBJ2-1|.
CASSWRQWEQFF
TGTGCCAGCAGCTGGCGACAGTGGGAGCAGTTCTTC
>.|TRBV7-2|TRBJ1-4|.
CASSPSREGKLFF
TGTGCCAGCAGCCCGAGCAGGGAAGGAAAACTGTTTTTT
>TRBD2|TRBV5-1|TRBJ2-1|once
CASSLGRGTYNEQFF
TGCGCCAGCAGCTTGGGGCGGGGGACGTACAATGAGCAGTTCTTC
>.|TRBV5-1|TRBJ2-2|once
CASSLAVDSNTGELFF
TGCGCCAGCAGCTTGGCGGTTGATTCGAACACCGGGGAGCTGTTTTTT
>TRBD1|TRBV29-1|TRBJ1-3|.
CSVGDRGSGNTIYF
TGCAGCGTCGGGGACAGGGGCTCTGGAAACACCATATATTTT
>TRBD1|TRBV4-3|TRBJ1-1|.
CASSQDRLGGAGNTEAFF
TGCGCCAGCAGCCAAGATCGGTTAGGGGGCGCCGGGAACACTGAAGCTTTCTTT
>.|TRBV7-2|TRBJ1-1|.
CASSLGEGTEAFF
TGTGCCAGCAGCTTGGGTGAGGGCACTGAAGCTTTCTTT
>.|TRBV6-5|TRBJ2-7|.
CASSRGSLKYF
TGTGCCAGCAGTCGGGGGAGTCTAAAGTACTTC
>.|TRBV7-9|TRBJ1-2|.
CASSKTGGQGFYGYTF
TGTGCCAGCAGCAAAACGGGGGGACAAGGGTTCTATGGCTACACCTTC
>.|TRBV9|TRBJ2-3|.
CASRGGGDTQYF
TGTGCCAGCAGAGGGGGGGGAGATACGCAGTATTTT
>.|TRBV6-1|TRBJ2-7|.
CASSEQGRTGRF
TGTGCCAGCAGTGAACAGGGGAGGACAGGTCGATTC
>TRBD1|TRBV5-4|TRBJ1-1|.
CASSPPQGRGTEAFF
TGTGCCAGCAGCCCCCCACAGGGGAGAGGGACTGAAGCTTTCTTT
>TRBD1|TRBV7-8|TRBJ1-1|.
CASSLGQGALNTEAFF
TGTGCCAGCAGCTTAGGACAGGGGGCGTTGAACACTGAAGCTTTCTTT
>TRBD1|TRBV5-1|TRBJ2-5|.
CASSTRTGGEETQYF
TGCGCCAGCAGCACCAGGACAGGGGGCGAAGAGACCCAGTACTTC
>.|TRBV6-6|TRBJ1-2|.
CASSDQGTYGYTF
TGTGCCAGCAGCGACCAGGGGACCTATGGCTACACCTTC
>.|TRBV27|TRBJ1-1|once
CASSLFTWSTEAFF
TGTGCCAGCAGTTTATTCACTTGGAGCACTGAAGCTTTCTTT
>TRBD2|TRBV29-1|TRBJ2-3|few
CSVGLATDTQYF
TGCAGCGTTGGACTAGCGACTGATACGCAGTATTTT
>.|TRBV29-1|TRBJ2-5|.
CTCVVETQYF
TGCACCTGCGTGGTAGAGACCCAGTACTTC
>TRBD1|TRBV6-5|TRBJ1-1|.
CASTRGTGVNTEAFF
TGTGCCAGCACCCGCGGGACAGGGGTCAACACTGAAGCTTTCTTT
>TRBD2|TRBV7-8|TRBJ2-1|.
CASNNFAGDYNEQFF
TGTGCCAGCAACAATTTCGCGGGGGACTACAATGAGCAGTTCTTC
>.|TRBV7-9|TRBJ2-7|few
CASSPQQSRISYEQYF
TGTGCCAGCAGCCCCCAACAGAGCAGAATATCCTACGAGCAGTACTTC
>TRBD1|TRBV7-9|TRBJ1-2|.
CSSSPDRASNYGYTF
TGTTCCAGCAGCCCGGACAGGGCCTCTAACTATGGCTACACCTTC
>.|TRBV6-5|TRBJ1-2|.
CASSMTAYGYTF
TGTGCCAGCAGTATGACAGCTTATGGCTACACCTTC
>.|TRBV10-3|TRBJ1-3|.
CATQKSGAGNTIYF
TGTGCCACCCAGAAGTCCGGAGCCGGAAACACCATATATTTT
>TRBD2|TRBV28|TRBJ2-3|.
CASSRPSGGLTDTQYF
TGTGCCAGCAGTAGACCTAGCGGGGGCCTCACAGATACGCAGTATTTT
>.|TRBV6-5|TRBJ1-1|once
CASSYVRQTFF
TGTGCCAGCAGTTACGTGCGACAGACTTTCTTT
>TRBD1|TRBV28|TRBJ2-7|.
CASSFPGQGSYEQYF
TGTGCCAGTTCGTTTCCGGGACAGGGCTCCTACGAGCAGTACTTC
>.|TRBV9|TRBJ2-1|.
CASSQGPSSYNEQFF
TGTGCCAGCAGCCAGGGTCCGAGCTCCTACAATGAGCAGTTCTTC
>.|TRBV11-1|TRBJ2-1|.
CASSAGRHNEQFF
TGTGCCAGCAGCGCGGGACGGCACAATGAGCAGTTCTTC
>TRBD1|TRBV18|TRBJ2-7|many
CASSPKRQGIVYEQYF
TGTGCCAGCTCACCCAAGCGACAGGGGATCGTGTACGAGCAGTACTTC
>TRBD2|TRBV11-2|TRBJ2-3|.
CASTLGRGRISRGGDTQYF
TGTGCCAGCACCCTAGGGAGGGGAAGGATCTCGAGGGGTGGGGATACGCAGTATTTT
>.|TRBV27|TRBJ2-7|.
CASSPSRGPYEQYF
TGTGCCAGCAGTCCTTCGAGAGGTCCCTACGAGCAGTACTTC
>TRBD1|TRBV11-3|TRBJ1-1|.
CASSLGQGVTEAFF
TGTGCCAGCAGCTTGGGACAGGGGGTTACTGAAGCTTTCTTT
>TRBD2|TRBV19|TRBJ2-1|.
CATALAGSGNEQFF
TGTGCCACCGCACTAGCGGGGAGTGGCAATGAGCAGTTCTTC
>.|TRBV19|TRBJ2-7|.
CATTGGTPPYEQYF
TGTGCCACGACCGGAGGGACGCCGCCCTACGAGCAGTACTTC
>.|TRBV2|TRBJ1-6|.
CASSEGQSNSPLHF
TGTGCCAGCAGTGAAGGGCAGTCCAATTCACCCCTCCACTTT
>.|TRBV6-1|TRBJ2-7|.
CASSSMSYEQYF
TGTGCCAGCAGTTCTATGAGCTACGAGCAGTACTTC
>.|TRBV6-5|TRBJ1-1|.
CASSYSVGGITEAFF
TGTGCCAGCAGTTACTCTGTGGGAGGTATCACTGAAGCTTTCTTT
>TRBD1|TRBV15|TRBJ1-4|few
CATSTTGGAYEKLFF
TGTGCCACCAGCACTACAGGGGGCGCTTACGAAAAACTGTTTTTT
>.|TRBV7-9|TRBJ1-5|.
CASSLAQGGSNQPQHF
TGTGCCAGCAGCCTAGCCCAAGGGGGTAGCAATCAGCCCCAGCATTTT
>.|TRBV27|TRBJ2-3|.
CASILNISGEITDTQYF
TGTGCCAGCATCCTTAACATATCGGGGGAAATTACAGATACGCAGTATTTT
>.|TRBV27|TRBJ2-5|.
CASSASTGDWEETQYF
TGTGCCAGCAGTGCTTCAACAGGGGACTGGGAAGAGACCCAGTACTTC
>.|TRBV4-3|TRBJ1-3|few
CASSPGWAAGNTIYF
TGCGCCAGCAGCCCAGGTTGGGCAGCTGGAAACACCATATATTTT
>TRBD1|TRBV27|TRBJ1-1|many
CASSFTGGFEAFF
TGTGCCAGCAGTTTTACAGGGGGCTTTGAAGCTTTCTTT
>.|TRBV7-9|TRBJ1-3|.
CASSFRGGGGSGNTIYF
TGTGCCAGCAGCTTCCGAGGGGGGGGCGGCTCTGGAAACACCATATATTTT
>TRBD1|TRBV5-5|TRBJ2-5|.
CASSFTGGLGETQYF
TGTGCCAGCAGCTTTACAGGGGGCTTAGGAGAGACCCAGTACTTC
>TRBD1|TRBV4-1|TRBJ1-1|.
CASSQDSPGQRLNTEAFF
TGCGCCAGCAGCCAAGATTCTCCGGGACAGCGCCTGAACACTGAAGCTTTCTTT
>TRBD2|TRBV18|TRBJ2-1|few
CASSPSGTSIHEQFF
TGTGCCAGCTCACCTTCCGGGACTAGCATACATGAGCAGTTCTTC
>TRBD1|TRBV5-1|TRBJ2-7|few
CASSLGTGVYEQYF
TGCGCCAGCAGCTTGGGGACAGGGGTCTACGAGCAGTACTTC